A single sample is the source of the 14 T cell receptor beta chains below, sequenced in a study of Graves' ophthalmopathy and Graves' hyperthyroidism. Researchers took RNA transcripts and amplified TCR beta CDR3 regions from them. Scientists carried out first-round RT-PCR using HTBI primers and then a second-round multiplex PCR. A single record per CDR3 protein comes from TCRdb applying MiXCR to the multiplex PCR reads. Here the sample spans 200,000 to 300,000 distinct CDR3 sequences, around 50% being singletons. Source material: peripheral blood. All receptors derive from an adult man with Graves' ophthalmopathy.

V gene TRBV5-1 combines with J gene TRBJ2-7, with TRBD1 matching over 9 bases. CDR3 length: 14 amino acids. V shed 7 bases and J 0 bases; nucleotides not matched to a gene: 5. Germline CDR1 SGHRS, CDR2 YFSETQ. CDR3 nucleotide sequence: TGCGCCAGCGCCAGGGACAGGGCCTCCTACGAGCAGTACTTC. This codes for CASARDRASYEQYF.

This clonotype was recorded a few times. The CDR3 region is CSVMGGRRYEQYF. The CDR3 DNA is TGCAGCGTTATGGGCGGGAGGCGTTACGAGCAGTACTTC. The rearrangement links TRBV29-1 to TRBJ2-7, with 8 bases that match TRBD2. With V trimmed by 5 bases and J by 4 bases, 7 bases remained unmatched. In germline, CDR1 is SQVTM, CDR2 ANQGSEA. This CDR3 has 13 residues.

The chain uses TRBV7-6 and TRBJ2-7; TRBD1 is a possible D gene (6 bases). The CDR3 has 14 amino acids. Germline CDR1 SGHVS, CDR2 FNYEAQ. Trimming stripped 5 bases from V and 2 bases from J, with 13 bases between. The DNA of the CDR3 is TGTGCCAGCAGCGTCTTTCCAGGGGCCTACGAGCAGTACTTC. Translating gives CASSVFPGAYEQYF.

Remarks on this clonotype: The germline gene is not matched at one end of the junction; a read error may be the cause. V gene TRBV9 combines with J gene TRBJ2-7; D not certain. CDR3 length: 15 amino acids. In germline, CDR1 is SGDLS, CDR2 YYNGEE. The CDR3 coding sequence is TGTGCCAGCAGCCCATCGGGTCTAAGCTCCTCCGAGCAGTACTTC. Translating gives CASSPSGLSSSEQYF.

This chain connects TRBV2 to TRBJ2-4, with D possibly matching TRBD2 (6 bases). Germline CDR1 SNHLY, CDR2 FYNNEI. The CDR3 is made up of 14 amino acids. The V and J ends lost 8 bases and 7 bases respectively, with 18 bases between them. CDR3 sequence reads: CASVLTGVSNIQYF. The CDR3 nucleotides are TGTGCCAGCGTCCTGACGGGAGTATCGAACATTCAGTACTTC. The full variable domain, completed using reference TRBV2 and TRBJ2-4, is EPEVTQTPSHQVTQMGQEVILRCVPISNHLYFYWYRQILGQKVEFLVSFYNNEISEKSEIFDDQFSVERPDGSNFTLKIRSTKLEDSAMYFCASVLTGVSNIQYFGAGTRLSVL.

This clonotype appeared many times. The chain uses TRBV19 and TRBJ1-2; weak D call: TRBD1 (6 bases). The CDR3 contains 14 residues. Germline V gene sequence: CDR1 LNHDA, CDR2 SQIVND (reference sequence). Trimming pared 3 bases from V and 2 bases from J, leaving 10 bases between. In DNA, the CDR3 is TGTGCCAGTAGTATGAATGGACAGAACTATGGCTACACCTTC. Its translation is CASSMNGQNYGYTF.

The chain couples TRBV9 to TRBJ1-4; tentatively, D is TRBD1 (5 bases). V lost 0 bases and J 10 bases, leaving 16 bases between the germline ends. The length of the CDR3 is 15 residues. In germline, CDR1 is SGDLS, CDR2 YYNGEE. The CDR3 loop is CASSVGGGLGGKLFF. The CDR3 coding sequence is TGTGCCAGCAGCGTAGGGGGGGGTTTAGGCGGAAAACTGTTTTTT.

The chain carries TRBV20-1 and TRBJ1-2; 9 bases fit TRBD1. CDR1 is DFQATT and CDR2 is SNEGSKA in the germline V gene (reference sequence). CDR3 length equals 17 residues. Trimming removed 5 bases from V and 6 bases from J; junction bases left unmatched: 19. The CDR3 coding sequence is TGCAGTGCTCACCTTCCGGGACAGGGCATCAGGAGGCATGGCTACACCTTC. Protein: CSAHLPGQGIRRHGYTF.

The chain is built from TRBV6-5 and TRBJ1-5; D not resolved. The CDR3 has 15 amino acids. Germline V gives CDR1 MNHEY, CDR2 SVGAGI. V was shortened by 4 bases and J by 0 bases, with 10 bases between the two germline ends. CDR3: CASSLVGNSNQPQHF. CDR3 in DNA: TGTGCCAGCAGTTTAGTCGGGAATAGCAATCAGCCCCAGCATTTT.

The chain carries TRBV20-1 and TRBJ1-5; D gene uncertain. The CDR3 covers 15 residues. The V gene lost 4 bases and the J gene lost 0 bases, with 13 bases spanning the gap. The germline V gene has CDR1 DFQATT and CDR2 SNEGSKA (reference sequence). The CDR3 nucleotides are TGCAGTGCTACCCCACTCATCTATAGCAATCAGCCCCAGCATTTT. Translated: CSATPLIYSNQPQHF.

Concerning this clonotype itself: Given the absence of the conserved phenylalanine or tryptophan at the CDR3 end, a read error is likely. The DNA is left out, because the CDR3 cannot be placed on it with certainty; the CDR3 is given as TCRdb lists it. This chain joins TRBV7-8 and TRBJ1-6; no DNA check was done on the table's D call, TRBD1. With termini counted, the CDR3 has 11 amino acids. Per the germline V gene, CDR1 is SGHVS and CDR2 is FQNEAQ. The CDR3 sequence is CASSISTGLYY.

This clonotype was picked up many times. The chain joins TRBV25-1 to TRBJ1-1; weak D call: TRBD1 (6 bases). The CDR3 has 15 amino acids. V gave up 7 bases and J gave up 3 bases, with 18 bases separating them. Germline lookup yields CDR1 MGHDK and CDR2 SYGVNS. The CDR3 loop reads CASTSWRGQDTEAFF. CDR3 coding DNA: TGTGCCAGCACATCGTGGCGGGGGCAAGACACTGAAGCTTTCTTT.

The sample holds a few counts of this clonotype. V gene TRBV2 combines with J gene TRBJ1-5, with D hard to call. Trimming cost V 7 bases and J 3 bases, with 10 bases left between them. Per the germline V gene, CDR1 is SNHLY and CDR2 is FYNNEI. There are 13 residues in the CDR3. Here the CDR3 DNA reads TGTGCCAGCAAAGGACGGCCCAATCAGCCCCAGCATTTT. It encodes CASKGRPNQPQHF.

The CDR3 DNA follows: TGTGCCAGCAGCTTAGGGGGGTTCCCCTACGAGCAGTACTTC. Translated: CASSLGGFPYEQYF. This rearrangement joins TRBV7-9 to TRBJ2-7; D may be TRBD1 or TRBD2 (5 bases each). V lost 1 base and J 2 bases, leaving 9 bases between the germline ends. Germline V lookup: CDR1 SEHNR, CDR2 FQNEAQ (reference sequence). This CDR3 has 14 amino acids.